This T cell receptor beta chain originates from a study of blood T cell repertoires in COVID-19. Background on the study: Material from acute and convalescent COVID-19 was sourced from the United States, Italy and Spain. The cDNA or gDNA used as material had been derived from T cells, B-cell-depleted T cells, or PBMCs.

The authors' processing: For nucleated cells, counts were estimated from reference gene primer amplification. The protocol was immunoSEQ multiplex PCR, while the TCRdb copy is restricted to in-frame clones and leaves out a portion. The V and J calls and clone size are taken from that table; D and trimming were inferred from the DNA. The sample consists of tens of thousands of clones, around 81% of them appearing once. This CDR3 is built from 14 residues. The chain carries TRBV21-1 and TRBJ2-1; the DNA was not compared with TRBD1, the D call given in the table. TRBV21-1 is listed as a pseudogene. The sequence was collected from a man older than 75 with acute or convalescent COVID-19. Sequencing was done on a sample of peripheral blood. As DNA, the CDR3 is TGTGCCAGCACCGGACCGGGACAGGGGAATGAGCAGTTCTTC. It translates to CASTGPGQGNEQFF.